The clone carrying this T cell receptor beta chain was recorded once. The entry originates in a study of cytotoxic CD8 clonotypes in ibrutinib-treated CLL. On the study more broadly: Roughly 10 relapsed/refractory, around 14 treatment-naive; fewer than 18 IGHV unmutated.

Using immunoSEQ multiplex PCR, the repertoire was profiled, and TCRdb retains in-frame clones only, with some absent. Altogether about 180,000 clones are present, approximately 80% being singletons, with the ten largest covering about 4.5%. Germline assignment: CDR1 MRHNA and CDR2 SNTAGT. The CDR3 sequence is 13 residues long. Germline trimming cut 10 bases from V and 1 base from J; bases unmatched to any gene: 6. The rearrangement links TRBV6-4 to TRBJ2-7; 8 positions match TRBD1. Source: PBMCs, taken after 24 months of ibrutinib treatment. This TCR came from a human donor with chronic lymphocytic leukemia. CDR3 sequence (DNA): TGTGCCATCGGACAGGGTTCTTCCTACGAGCAGTACTTC. This encodes CAIGQGSSYEQYF.